A single T cell receptor beta chain is shown here with its context. The data derive from a study of blood T cell repertoires in COVID-19. About the research overall: Samples came from the United States, Italy and Spain, spanning acute and convalescent COVID-19.

Authors' analysis steps: Reference gene primer amplification yielded estimated nucleated cell counts. Sequenced by immunoSEQ multiplex PCR; TCRdb stores in-frame clones only, minus some. V, J and clone size are those of that table, while D and trimming were read from the DNA. The sample records around 250,000 clones, 70% to 90% being singletons. CDR1 and CDR2 from the germline V gene are SGHDT and YYEEEE. The CDR3 is 15 amino acids. After removal of 4 bases from V and 4 bases from J, the junction contained 9 bases not matched to a gene. The V call is TRBV5-6, the J call TRBJ2-3; 7 nucleotides line up with TRBD2. The sequenced sample consisted of PBMCs or T cells enriched from blood (not recorded which). This TCR was sampled from a woman in her fifties or sixties who had recovered from COVID-19. The CDR3 region has the DNA TGTGCCAGCAGCCTTCCCTTTGCGGGGGCAGATACGCAGTATTTT. Encoded protein: CASSLPFAGADTQYF.